This T cell receptor (beta chain) was identified during a study of identifying expanded T cells in peripheral blood. Produced via immunoSEQ multiplex PCR; TCRdb's table is partial and in-frame only. The data contain around 82,000 clones, 65% to 85% of them singletons. Germline V CDR1 and CDR2: MGHRA, YSYEKL. The CDR3 spans 15 residues. Trimming at V came to 4 bases and at J to 5 bases, leaving 8 bases not matched to a gene. Source material: blood. This receptor was obtained from a person aged 18 to 75 in good health. The V gene is TRBV4-1, the J gene TRBJ2-5, with TRBD2 identical over 9 bases. In DNA, the CDR3 is TGCGCCAGCAGCCTAGGCGCGGGAGGGGGGGAGACCCAGTACTTC. Protein sequence: CASSLGAGGGETQYF.